The entry below describes one T cell receptor beta chain. Profiled with immunoSEQ multiplex PCR; TCRdb holds only in-frame clones, not every one. Here the sample spans about 80,000 clones, around 93% being singletons. This sample was taken from a study of OX40 agonist ivuxolimab in advanced cancers. Trimming removed 1 base at V and 0 bases at J, with 6 bases between. This CDR3 is built from 14 residues. Germline V gene lookup returns CDR1 KGHSH and CDR2 LQKENI. This sequence originates from an adult with an advanced solid tumor such as melanoma, head and neck, liver or kidney cancer. Source: CD4+ or CD8+ T cells sorted from blood, taken in a trial of the OX40 agonist ivuxolimab. The rearrangement uses TRBV18 and TRBJ2-5; a weak D match, TRBD2 (6 bases). CDR3 sequence reads: CASSPLADQETQYF. Written as DNA, the CDR3 is TGTGCCAGCTCACCACTAGCGGACCAAGAGACCCAGTACTTC.